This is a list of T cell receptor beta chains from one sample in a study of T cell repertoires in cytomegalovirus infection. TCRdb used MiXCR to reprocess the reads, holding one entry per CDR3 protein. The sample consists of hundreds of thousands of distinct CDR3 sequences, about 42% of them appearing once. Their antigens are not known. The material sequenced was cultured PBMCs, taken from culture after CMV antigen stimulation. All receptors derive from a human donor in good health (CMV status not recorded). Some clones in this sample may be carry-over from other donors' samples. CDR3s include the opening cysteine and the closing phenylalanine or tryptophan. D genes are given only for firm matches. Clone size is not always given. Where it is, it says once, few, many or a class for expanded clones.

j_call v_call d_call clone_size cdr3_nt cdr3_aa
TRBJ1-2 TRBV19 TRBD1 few TGTGCCAGTAGTGTCATTCCCAGCAGACAGGGGACATATGGCTACACCTTC CASSVIPSRQGTYGYTF
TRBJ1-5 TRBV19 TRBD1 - TGTGCCAGTAGTATTTCAGGACAGGGCAATCAGCCCCAGCATTTT CASSISGQGNQPQHF
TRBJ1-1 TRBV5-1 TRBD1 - TGCGCCAGCAGCTTGAGGACAGGGGGCGATGCTTTCTTT CASSLRTGGDAFF
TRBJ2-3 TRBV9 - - TGTGCCAGCAGCTTGACGGGAGTGAAGAATACGCAGTATTTT CASSLTGVKNTQYF
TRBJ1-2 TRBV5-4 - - TGTGCCAGCAGCAAAACAGGGAGTCGGGACTATGGCTACACCTTC CASSKTGSRDYGYTF
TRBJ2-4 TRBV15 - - TGTGCCACCAGCAGCCAACTAGCCAAAAACATTCAGTACTTC CATSSQLAKNIQYF
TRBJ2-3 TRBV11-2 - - TGTGCCAGCAGTAGGAGTGGCCGAGGGGGGCGGGAACACACAGATACGCAGTATTTT CASSRSGRGGREHTDTQYF
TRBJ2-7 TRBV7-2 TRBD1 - TGTGCCAGCAGCTTAGCGGGGACAGGGGGCGCCTACGAGCAGTACTTC CASSLAGTGGAYEQYF
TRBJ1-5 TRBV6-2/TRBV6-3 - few TGTGCCAGCAGATCCCTCAGGGGTCACCCCAATCAGCCCCAGCATTTT CASRSLRGHPNQPQHF
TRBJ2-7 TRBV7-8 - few TGTGCCAGCAGCTCACCCGGTCGGGGTACCTCCTACGAGCAGTACTTC CASSSPGRGTSYEQYF
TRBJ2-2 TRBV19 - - TGTGCCAGTAGGAACAGGAACACCGGGGAGCTGTTTTTT CASRNRNTGELFF
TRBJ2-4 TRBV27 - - TGTGCCAGCAGTCCGCGACCGGATATACCCAAAAACATTCAGTACTTC CASSPRPDIPKNIQYF
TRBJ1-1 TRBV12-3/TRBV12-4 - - TGTGCCAGCCAATTGAGAGCCACTGAAGCTTTCTTT CASQLRATEAFF